This is a list of T cell receptor beta chains from one sample in a study of B cell selection in AIRE deficiency. TCRdb's table, derived via immunoSEQ multiplex PCR, lists solely in-frame clones and lacks some. The sample shows roughly 14,000 clones, 90% to 95% of them seen only once. The sequenced material came from Tregs sorted from PBMCs. These receptors all stem from a human donor with AIRE deficiency. The CDR3 runs from the conserved cysteine through the conserved F or W. Each record gives: J gene, V gene, clone size, D gene, CDR3 protein, CDR3 DNA. A D gene is named only where the DNA matches it firmly. Not all rows give a size; the values are once, few, many and, for expanded clones, a class.

j_call: TRBJ2-7; v_call: TRBV4-2; clone_size: NA; d_call: TRBD1; cdr3_aa: CASSRPGQGSYEQYF; cdr3_nt: TGTGCCAGCAGCCGACCTGGACAGGGATCCTACGAGCAGTACTTC
j_call: TRBJ2-1; v_call: TRBV7-3; clone_size: NA; d_call: TRBD2; cdr3_aa: CASSLTVAGGPGNEQFF; cdr3_nt: TGTGCCAGCAGCTTAACCGTAGCGGGAGGGCCAGGTAATGAGCAGTTCTTC
j_call: TRBJ2-1; v_call: TRBV28; clone_size: NA; d_call: TRBD2; cdr3_aa: CASSLYSTSGSGANEQFF; cdr3_nt: TGTGCCAGCAGTTTATACTCGACTAGCGGGAGTGGAGCCAATGAGCAGTTCTTC
j_call: TRBJ1-5; v_call: TRBV18; clone_size: NA; d_call: NA; cdr3_aa: CASSSQGKEQHF; cdr3_nt: TGTGCCAGCTCGTCTCAGGGAAAGGAGCAGCATTTT
j_call: TRBJ2-5; v_call: TRBV6-5; clone_size: NA; d_call: NA; cdr3_aa: CASSSTQGPGETQYF; cdr3_nt: TGTGCCAGCAGTTCCACTCAAGGACCCGGGGAGACCCAGTACTTC
j_call: TRBJ2-7; v_call: TRBV6-5; clone_size: NA; d_call: NA; cdr3_aa: CASSYSSQTSEQYF; cdr3_nt: TGTGCCAGCAGTTACTCGAGCCAGACTAGTGAGCAGTACTTC
j_call: TRBJ2-7; v_call: TRBV13; clone_size: NA; d_call: TRBD1; cdr3_aa: CASSFRDRGIYEQYF; cdr3_nt: TGTGCCAGCAGCTTCCGGGACAGGGGTATCTACGAGCAGTACTTC
j_call: TRBJ2-3; v_call: TRBV28; clone_size: once; d_call: TRBD2; cdr3_aa: CASRPRGLAGGPGADTQYF; cdr3_nt: TGTGCCAGCCGGCCCCGGGGGCTAGCGGGAGGGCCAGGGGCAGATACGCAGTATTTT
j_call: TRBJ2-3; v_call: TRBV7-9; clone_size: NA; d_call: NA; cdr3_aa: CASSSTGTADTQYF; cdr3_nt: TGTGCCAGCAGCTCGACAGGGACTGCAGATACGCAGTATTTT
j_call: TRBJ2-7; v_call: TRBV6-5; clone_size: NA; d_call: NA; cdr3_aa: CASSFQQGYEQYF; cdr3_nt: TGTGCCAGCAGTTTTCAACAGGGTTACGAGCAGTACTTC